Each of the 14 T cell receptor beta chains below was sequenced from the same sample in a study of response to subunit inactivated influenza vaccine. TCRdb re-derived calls from the RT-PCR reads in MiXCR, one entry per CDR3 protein. The table has 550,000 to 800,000 distinct CDR3 sequences, about 15% seen once. The sequenced sample was PBMCs from blood, obtained about 14 days before vaccination. These receptors were obtained from a man aged 50-60 years who received an inactivated influenza vaccine.

This clonotype was counted at least ten times. CDR3 nucleotide sequence: TGTGCCACCAAAGTGTTAGCGGAAGGGGCCATGCAGTACTTC. Protein sequence: CATKVLAEGAMQYF. The chain employs TRBV15 and TRBJ2-7; a possible D gene is TRBD2 (6 bases). With 7 bases removed from V and 9 bases from J, the gap between germline ends came to 22 bases. CDR3 length: 14 residues. Germline V CDR1 and CDR2: LNHNV, YYDKDF (reference sequence).

The chain has TRBV12-3 or TRBV12-4 and TRBJ1-6; 7 bases fit TRBD1. Trimming cost V 5 bases and J 7 bases; bases outside gene matches: 8. This CDR3 comprises 15 residues. The CDR3 loop is CASSVLGTANSPLHF. As DNA, the CDR3 is TGTGCCAGCAGTGTGTTAGGGACAGCCAATTCACCCCTCCACTTT.

The chain recombines TRBV20-1 with TRBJ1-5; D is perhaps TRBD1 (5 bases). CDR3 length: 12 residues. Germline loops: CDR1 DFQATT, CDR2 SNEGSKA (reference sequence). V was trimmed by 6 bases and J by 6 bases, leaving 12 bases between them. CDR3 nucleotide sequence: TGCAGTGCGGGCAGGGAGGCTCAGCCCCAGCATTTT. Residues: CSAGREAQPQHF.

This clonotype was counted only a few times. The V gene is TRBV6-1, the J gene TRBJ1-5, with D possibly being TRBD1 (5 bases). In germline, CDR1 is MNHNS, CDR2 SASEGT. CDR3 size: 14 residues. The V end was cut by 4 bases, the J end by 3 bases, with 10 bases between. The CDR3 bases are TGTGCCAGCAGTGGACAGCCTTACAATCAGCCCCAGCATTTT. This encodes CASSGQPYNQPQHF.

This clonotype was seen repeatedly, ten times or more. The rearrangement joins TRBV20-1 to TRBJ2-7, with D perhaps matching TRBD1 or TRBD2 (6 bases each). With 3 bases removed from V and 0 bases from J, the gap between germline ends came to 21 bases. Germline loops: CDR1 DFQATT, CDR2 SNEGSKA (reference sequence). CDR3 length equals 17 residues. CDR3 loop: CSARGGVSSTPSYEQYF. The CDR3 DNA sequence: TGCAGTGCTAGGGGGGGCGTTAGCAGCACACCCTCCTACGAGCAGTACTTC.

This chain links TRBV10-3 with TRBJ2-2, with D perhaps TRBD2 (5 bases). The V gene lost 6 bases and the J gene lost 7 bases, with 9 bases spanning the gap. The CDR3 totals 12 residues. CDR1 is ENHRY, CDR2 SYGVKD, per germline. The CDR3 protein is CAIRNRDGELFF. The CDR3 nucleotides read TGTGCCATCAGGAACCGGGACGGGGAGCTGTTTTTT.

This clonotype was detected a few times. In DNA, the CDR3 is TGTGCCAGCAGTTTAAGCTTCTCCAATGAGCAGTTCTTC. Translating it yields CASSLSFSNEQFF. This sequence joins TRBV6-2 or TRBV6-3 and TRBJ2-1, with D unclear. CDR3 size: 13 residues. The germline V gene has CDR1 MNHEY and CDR2 SVGEGT. Trimming took 4 bases from V and 6 from J, leaving 10 bases between them.

This clonotype has a handful of counts. V gene TRBV6-2 or TRBV6-3 combines with J gene TRBJ2-7, with 9 positions matching TRBD1. V was pared by 6 bases and J by 2 bases, with 5 bases of the junction left unmatched. CDR1 is MNHEY and CDR2 is SVGEGT in the germline V gene. The CDR3 is made up of 14 amino acids. The CDR3 spells CASRTGTGTYEQYF. The CDR3 nucleotides read TGTGCCAGCAGAACCGGGACAGGGACCTACGAGCAGTACTTC.

This clonotype appeared a few times. The chain uses TRBV29-1 and TRBJ2-2, with D perhaps TRBD2 (6 bases). The V gene lost 4 bases and the J gene lost 7 bases, with 10 bases spanning the gap. The CDR3 covers 12 residues. CDR1 and CDR2 from the germline V gene are SQVTM and ANQGSEA. Here the CDR3 reads CSVVPGDGELFF. CDR3 bases: TGCAGCGTTGTGCCGGGAGACGGGGAGCTGTTTTTT.

This clonotype has at least ten counts. The J gene is TRBJ2-5, the V gene TRBV12-3 or TRBV12-4; 7 bases fit TRBD2. V trimming: 4 bases; J trimming: 4 bases; junction bases outside the gene matches: 3. There are 13 residues in the CDR3. The CDR3 sequence: CASSWGGRETQYF. The CDR3 DNA sequence: TGTGCCAGCAGTTGGGGGGGTCGAGAGACCCAGTACTTC.

This rearrangement joins TRBV4-2 to TRBJ1-5, with D possibly being TRBD1 (5 bases). Germline CDR1 LGHNA, CDR2 YNFKEQ. Between the trimmed V and J ends, which lost 4 bases and 6 bases, there was a span of 13 bases. The CDR3 sequence is 14 residues long. CDR3 nucleotide sequence: TGTGCCAGCAGCCCCCGAGGGGAGGTTCAGCCCCAGCATTTT. Its protein product is CASSPRGEVQPQHF.

This clonotype has a count of ten or more. The chain carries TRBV29-1 and TRBJ1-1; D may be TRBD1 (6 bases). The germline V and J ends were trimmed by 6 bases and 5 bases, with 16 bases remaining between them. CDR1 is SQVTM, CDR2 ANQGSEA, per germline. The CDR3 is 13 amino acids. The CDR3: CSVLLQGRTEAFF. The CDR3 DNA is TGCAGCGTCTTACTACAGGGACGTACTGAAGCTTTCTTT. Based on the CDR3 plus reference TRBV29-1 and TRBJ1-1, the full variable domain is SAVISQKPSRDICQRGTSLTIQCQVDSQVTMMFWYRQQPGQSLTLIATANQGSEATYESGFVIDKFPISRPNLTFSTLTVSNMSPEDSSIYLCSVLLQGRTEAFFGQGTRLTVV.

This clonotype was counted only a few times. The chain is built from TRBV7-8 and TRBJ1-1; no clear D. CDR1 is SGHVS and CDR2 is FQNEAQ in the germline V gene. V was shortened by 6 bases and J by 2 bases, with 16 bases between the two germline ends. CDR3 size: 15 residues. CDR3 in DNA: TGTGCCAGCAGTCTAGGGATGGTCAGAAACACTGAAGCTTTCTTT. This gives the protein CASSLGMVRNTEAFF.

This rearrangement joins TRBV7-2 to TRBJ1-1; 10 bases map to TRBD1. The CDR3 runs 13 residues. The junction had 8 bases not matched to a gene; V was cut back by 5 bases and J by 11 bases. CDR1 and CDR2 from the germline V gene are SGHTA and FQGNSA. The DNA for the CDR3 is TGTGCCAGCAGCAATAGACAGGGGGCGGTCGCTTTCTTT. Translation: CASSNRQGAVAFF.